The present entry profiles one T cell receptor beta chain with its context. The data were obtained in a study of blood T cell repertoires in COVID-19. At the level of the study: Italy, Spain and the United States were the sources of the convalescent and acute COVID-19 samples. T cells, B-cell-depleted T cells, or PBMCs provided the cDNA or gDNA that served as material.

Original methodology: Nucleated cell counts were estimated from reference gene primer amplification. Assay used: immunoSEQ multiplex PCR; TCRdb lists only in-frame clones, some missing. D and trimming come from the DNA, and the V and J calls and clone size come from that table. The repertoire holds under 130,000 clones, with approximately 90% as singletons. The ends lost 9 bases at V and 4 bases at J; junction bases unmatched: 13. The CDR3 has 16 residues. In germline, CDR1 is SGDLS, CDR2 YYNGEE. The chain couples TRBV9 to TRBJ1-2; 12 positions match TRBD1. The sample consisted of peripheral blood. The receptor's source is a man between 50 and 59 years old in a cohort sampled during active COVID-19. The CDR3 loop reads CATPGQGARVIYGYTF. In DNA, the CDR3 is TGTGCCACACCGGGACAGGGGGCAAGGGTAATCTATGGCTACACCTTC.